This TCR delta chain is from a study of γδ T cells in repeated Plasmodium falciparum infection. For the study at large: Over 644 days, donors received four mosquito-bite P. falciparum NF54 infections. Malian samples came from no-transmission periods or across acute febrile malaria episodes.

TCRdb reanalyzed the multiplex PCR reads using CATT. The sample lists around 50,000 delta-chain clones; more than 1.5% were seen once. Study-level findings and limits: In Vdelta2-negative, largely Vdelta1+, gammadelta repertoires, repeated controlled infections appeared to drive clonal selection waves.

Looked up from germline, CDR1 is TVYSNPD and CDR2 is GDNSRS (reference sequence). CDR3 length: 29 amino acids. Germline trimming cut 3 bases from V and 2 bases from J; bases unmatched to any gene: 42. Gammadelta T cells were flow-sorted from PBMC into Vgamma9/Vdelta2+ and Vdelta2-negative populations for bulk analysis. Remarks on this clone: Its antigen is as yet unknown. A far larger clone is a single base away, which makes a read error likely. This CDR3 is also generated by other DNA sequences in the sample.

The sequenced sample was gamma-delta T cells from blood. J is TRDJ3 and V is TRDV3, with 11 bases aligning to TRDD3. This TCR was recovered from a pool of human donors (malaria-infected and uninfected, not separated). The CDR3 spells CAFPVPSYPRSANYWGIIVGAWDTRQMFF. The DNA of the CDR3 is TGTGCCTTCCCAGTGCCTTCCTACCCCAGATCCGCCAATTACTGGGGGATAATCGTCGGGGCCTGGGACACCCGACAGATGTTTTTC.